A selection of T cell receptor beta chains follows, all from one sample in a study of shared T cell receptors in the human thymus. Measured with immunoSEQ multiplex PCR; TCRdb has only the in-frame clones, and not every one. Among some 640,000 clones listed, roughly 86% were seen once. The same data also went into a second study, on human thymus T cells.

Material for sequencing was thymocytes. These receptors originate from a boy younger than two with a congenital heart defect. The CDR3 runs from the conserved cysteine through the conserved F or W. The order of the fields is J gene, D gene, clone size, V gene, CDR3 DNA, CDR3 protein. A D gene is named only where the DNA matches it firmly. Some rows mark clone size as missing; the rest say once, few, many or name a class of expanded clone.

>TRBJ2-1|TRBD2|-|TRBV28
TGTGCCAGCAGTAGACTAGCGGGAGTCACCCGTCGAAGCTATGAGCAGTTCTTC
CASSRLAGVTRRSYEQFF
>TRBJ2-4|-|-|TRBV6-5
TGTGCCAGCAGGACCTCAGGATTAGCCAAAAACATTCAGTACTTC
CASRTSGLAKNIQYF
>TRBJ2-5|TRBD1|-|TRBV4-2
TGTGCCAGCAGCGCTGGACAGGGGAGCCAAGAGACCCAGTACTTC
CASSAGQGSQETQYF
>TRBJ2-7|-|-|TRBV4-3
TGCGCCAGCAGCCAAGATCGGGGGGAGCAGTACTTC
CASSQDRGEQYF
>TRBJ1-1|-|-|TRBV29-1
TGCAGCGTGGGAGTTATCGACACTGAAGCTTTCTTT
CSVGVIDTEAFF
>TRBJ2-7|TRBD2|-|TRBV6-4
TGTGCCAGCAGTGACTCCACGGGAGGGCCCCTCGGCAACGAGCAGTACTTC
CASSDSTGGPLGNEQYF
>TRBJ2-3|-|-|TRBV7-3
TGTGCCAGCAGTATGGAGACAGGCACAGATACGCAGTATTTT
CASSMETGTDTQYF
>TRBJ2-6|-|-|TRBV4-3
TGCGCCAGCAGCCAGTGGGTACCAGGACAGCCTTCGAGCTCTGGGGCCAACGTCCTGACTTTC
CASSQWVPGQPSSSGANVLTF
>TRBJ1-1|-|-|TRBV29-1
TGCAGCGTCGCCCGGCCCCCCCGACAGAGTTTGAACACTGAAGCTTTCTTT
CSVARPPRQSLNTEAFF
>TRBJ2-7|-|-|TRBV29-1
TGCAGCGCCCAGTTTTCCTACGAGCAGTACTTC
CSAQFSYEQYF
>TRBJ1-6|-|-|TRBV28
TGTGCCAGCAGTTTGCAGCGGCGTAACAGGAGCGGGTCCTATAATTCACCCCTCCACTTT
CASSLQRRNRSGSYNSPLHF
>TRBJ2-7|-|few|TRBV2
TGTGCCAGCAGTACAGCCGAGCAGTACTTC
CASSTAEQYF
>TRBJ2-5|TRBD2|-|TRBV5-6
TGTGCCAGCAGCTTGAAACTAGCGATGTACCAAGAGACCCAGTACTTC
CASSLKLAMYQETQYF
>TRBJ1-6|-|-|TRBV7-2
TGTGCCAGCAGCTTAGCGGTCGTTGGGGCTGGGGGCTTACAGAATTCACCCCTCCACTTT
CASSLAVVGAGGLQNSPLHF
>TRBJ1-2|-|-|TRBV7-2
TGTGCCAGCAGCTTAAGGGAGGGTGCCAGAAATGGCTACACCTTC
CASSLREGARNGYTF
>TRBJ1-6|-|-|TRBV7-9
TGTGCCAGCAGCCGGAGTGGGAATTCACCCCTCCACTTT
CASSRSGNSPLHF
>TRBJ1-4|-|-|TRBV6-1
TGTGCCAGCACCGTCCTAGGGGGTCTTAATGAAAAACTGTTTTTT
CASTVLGGLNEKLFF
>TRBJ2-7|TRBD2|once|TRBV9
TGTGCCAGCAGTTTGACTAGCGGTCCGGACGAGCAGTACTTC
CASSLTSGPDEQYF
>TRBJ2-3|-|once|TRBV28
TGTGCCAGCGCCACGGAAAGGGAGAGCACAGATACGCAGTATTTT
CASATERESTDTQYF
>TRBJ1-1|-|-|TRBV7-9
TGTGCCAGCCTGTCGGAGCCGACAGGACCGAACACTGAAGCTTTCTTT
CASLSEPTGPNTEAFF
>TRBJ2-7|-|-|TRBV27
TGTGCCAGCAGTTATCAGGGAAGGTACGAGCAGTACTTC
CASSYQGRYEQYF
>TRBJ2-7|-|-|TRBV6-6
TGTGCCAGCGGGGCGCCAGGAATGGTCTACGAGCAGTACTTC
CASGAPGMVYEQYF
>TRBJ2-3|-|-|TRBV9
TGTGCCAGCAGCGTATTGGCGGGGTACACAGATACGCAGTATTTT
CASSVLAGYTDTQYF
>TRBJ1-1|-|-|TRBV5-1
TGCGCCAGCAGCGGGGGGACGGAAATGAACACTGAAGCTTTCTTT
CASSGGTEMNTEAFF
>TRBJ2-7|TRBD1|-|TRBV27
TGTGCCAGCAGTCTCACCGGGACAGGTTCCTACGAGCAGTACTTC
CASSLTGTGSYEQYF
>TRBJ2-7|-|-|TRBV14
TGTGCCAGCAGCCAAAAAAAGATACAGGGAACCGCGAACCCCTACGAGCAGTACTTC
CASSQKKIQGTANPYEQYF
>TRBJ2-3|-|-|TRBV27
TGTGCCAGCATCCTCAGGCCGGGACTTTCCACAGATACGCAGTATTTT
CASILRPGLSTDTQYF
>TRBJ2-1|TRBD2|-|TRBV7-6
TGTGCCAGCAGCTTAGAAGGGCTAGCGGGGGATAACTGCTACAATGAGCAGTTCTTC
CASSLEGLAGDNCYNEQFF
>TRBJ2-3|-|once|TRBV2
TGTGCCAGCTACCCCTACGGGGATCCTCTGATGAATACGCAGTATTTT
CASYPYGDPLMNTQYF
>TRBJ2-7|-|-|TRBV30
TGTGCCTGGAGAAAAGCAAAGCACTACGAGCAGTACTTC
CAWRKAKHYEQYF
>TRBJ2-5|-|-|TRBV12-5
TGTGCTAGTGGTTTGGGGGGCCGTGAGACCCAGTACTTC
CASGLGGRETQYF
>TRBJ2-3|-|-|TRBV14
TGTGCCAGCAACCGGGGTGCCACAGATACGCAGTATTTT
CASNRGATDTQYF
>TRBJ1-1|-|-|TRBV29-1
TGCAGCGTTGAAAAGGCAGGGTCTTTCACTGAAGCTTTCTTT
CSVEKAGSFTEAFF
>TRBJ2-7|TRBD1|-|TRBV6-5
TGTGCCAGCAGTGGAAAGGCCGGGACAGGGGACGAGCAGTACTTC
CASSGKAGTGDEQYF
>TRBJ2-5|TRBD1|-|TRBV14
TGTGCCAGCAACCCTGCAGGGACAGGGGGCTGGGAGACCCAGTACTTC
CASNPAGTGGWETQYF